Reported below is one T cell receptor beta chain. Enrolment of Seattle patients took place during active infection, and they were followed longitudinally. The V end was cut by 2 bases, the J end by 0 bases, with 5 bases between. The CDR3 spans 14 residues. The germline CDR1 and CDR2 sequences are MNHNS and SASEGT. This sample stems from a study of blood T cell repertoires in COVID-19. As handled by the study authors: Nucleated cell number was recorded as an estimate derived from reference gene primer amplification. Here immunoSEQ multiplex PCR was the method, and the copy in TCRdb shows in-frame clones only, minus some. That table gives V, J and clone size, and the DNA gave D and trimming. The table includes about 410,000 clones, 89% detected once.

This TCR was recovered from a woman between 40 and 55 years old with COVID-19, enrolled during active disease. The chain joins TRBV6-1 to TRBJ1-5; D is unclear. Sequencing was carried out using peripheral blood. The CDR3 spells CASSEYGSNQPQHF. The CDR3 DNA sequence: TGTGCCAGCAGTGAATACGGTAGCAATCAGCCCCAGCATTTT.